The clone carrying this T cell receptor (beta chain) has a handful of counts. Its antigen is not known. Each individual donor underwent a draw of 8.5 to 10 milliliters of peripheral blood. Germline CDR1 and CDR2: DFQATT and SNEGSKA (reference sequence). The J segment lost 10 bases and the V segment lost 3 bases, leaving 7 bases of the junction unmatched. This CDR3 is built from 14 residues. The sample originates from a study of blood T cells in healthy people across ages. Study-wide points: It was not known whether donors were CMV positive (a possible confounder of expanded clonotype changes).

The second PCR ran roughly 6 to 12 cycles with a sample-barcoded 5' primer and J-beta primers. TCRdb called the 5' RACE reads again in MiXCR, with one record for every CDR3 protein. The sample has about 1,800,000 distinct CDR3 sequences, 28% seen once. The sequence was obtained from a young woman in good health. This rearrangement joins TRBV20-1 to TRBJ1-6; 9 bases are a match to TRBD1. The sample was blood. CDR3 nucleotides: TGCAGTGCTAGCCCGGACAGGGGTCAGTCACCCCTCCACTTT. It translates to CSASPDRGQSPLHF.